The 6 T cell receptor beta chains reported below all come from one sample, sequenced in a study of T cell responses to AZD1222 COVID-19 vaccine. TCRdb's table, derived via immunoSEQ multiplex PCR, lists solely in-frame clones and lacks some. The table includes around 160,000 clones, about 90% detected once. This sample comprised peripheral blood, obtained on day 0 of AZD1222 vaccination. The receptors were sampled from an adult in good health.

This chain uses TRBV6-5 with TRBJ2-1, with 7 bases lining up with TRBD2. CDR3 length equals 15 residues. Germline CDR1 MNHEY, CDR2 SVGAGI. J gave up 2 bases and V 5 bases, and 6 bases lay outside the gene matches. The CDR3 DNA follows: TGTGCCAGCAGTCCACAGCGGGGCCCCTACAATGAGCAGTTCTTC. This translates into CASSPQRGPYNEQFF.

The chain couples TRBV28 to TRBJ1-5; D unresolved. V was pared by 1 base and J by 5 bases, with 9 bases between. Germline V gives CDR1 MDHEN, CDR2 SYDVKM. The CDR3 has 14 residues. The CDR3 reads CASSLLPVYQPQHF. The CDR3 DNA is TGTGCCAGCAGTTTATTACCGGTATATCAGCCCCAGCATTTT. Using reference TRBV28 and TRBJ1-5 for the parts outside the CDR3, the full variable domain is DVKVTQSSRYLVKRTGEKVFLECVQDMDHENMFWYRQDPGLGLRLIYFSYDVKMKEKGDIPEGYSVSREKKERFSLILESASTNQTSMYLCASSLLPVYQPQHFGDGTRLSIL.

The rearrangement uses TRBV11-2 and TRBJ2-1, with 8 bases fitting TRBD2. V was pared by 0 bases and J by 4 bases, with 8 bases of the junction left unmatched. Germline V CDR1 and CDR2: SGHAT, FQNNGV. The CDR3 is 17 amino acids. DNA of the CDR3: TGTGCCAGCAGCTTAGACTCGCCTAGCGGGCCGTACAATGAGCAGTTCTTC. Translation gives CASSLDSPSGPYNEQFF.

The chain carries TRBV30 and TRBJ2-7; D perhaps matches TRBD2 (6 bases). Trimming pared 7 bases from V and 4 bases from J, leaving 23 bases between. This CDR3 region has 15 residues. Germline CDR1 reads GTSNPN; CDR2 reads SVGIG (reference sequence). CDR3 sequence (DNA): TGTGCCTTCCGGACCCCCCGCGGGGCGGTTTACGAGCAGTACTTC. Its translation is CAFRTPRGAVYEQYF.

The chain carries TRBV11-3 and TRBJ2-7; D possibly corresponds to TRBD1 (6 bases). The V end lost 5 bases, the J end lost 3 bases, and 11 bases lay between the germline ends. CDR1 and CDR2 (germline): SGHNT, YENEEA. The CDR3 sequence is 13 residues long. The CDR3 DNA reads TGTGCCAGCAGCACCCTGACAGGCTACGAGCAGTACTTC. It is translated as CASSTLTGYEQYF.

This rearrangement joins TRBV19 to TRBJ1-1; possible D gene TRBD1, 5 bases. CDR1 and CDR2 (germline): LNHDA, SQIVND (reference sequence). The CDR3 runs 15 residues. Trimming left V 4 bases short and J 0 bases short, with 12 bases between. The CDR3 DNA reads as TGTGCCAGTAGTAGGGGACGGCCTTTGAACACTGAAGCTTTCTTT. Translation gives CASSRGRPLNTEAFF. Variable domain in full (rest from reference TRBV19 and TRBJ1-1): DGGITQSPKYLFRKEGQNVTLSCEQNLNHDAMYWYRQDPGQGLRLIYYSQIVNDFQKGDIAEGYSVSREKKESFPLTVTSAQKNPTAFYLCASSRGRPLNTEAFFGQGTRLTVV.